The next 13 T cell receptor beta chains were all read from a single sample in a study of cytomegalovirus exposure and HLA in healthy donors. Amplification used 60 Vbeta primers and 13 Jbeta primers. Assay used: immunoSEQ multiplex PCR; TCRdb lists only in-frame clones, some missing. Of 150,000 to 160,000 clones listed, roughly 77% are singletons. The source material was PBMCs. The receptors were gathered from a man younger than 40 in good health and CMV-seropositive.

CDR3 region: CASSSGQGKIYGYTF. Written as DNA, the CDR3 is TGTGCCAGCAGTTCGGGACAGGGGAAGATCTATGGCTACACCTTC. The chain has TRBV28 and TRBJ1-2; 10 bases map to TRBD1. This CDR3 is 15 amino acids long. V was pared by 4 bases and J by 4 bases, with 6 bases of the junction left unmatched. Germline CDR1 is MDHEN and CDR2 is SYDVKM.

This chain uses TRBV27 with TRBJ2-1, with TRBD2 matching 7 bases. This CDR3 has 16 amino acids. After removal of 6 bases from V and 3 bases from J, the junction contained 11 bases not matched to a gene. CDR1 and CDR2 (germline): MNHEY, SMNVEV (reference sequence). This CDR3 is CASRGSPGGFYNEQFF. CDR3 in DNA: TGTGCCAGCAGGGGGAGTCCGGGAGGCTTCTACAATGAGCAGTTCTTC.

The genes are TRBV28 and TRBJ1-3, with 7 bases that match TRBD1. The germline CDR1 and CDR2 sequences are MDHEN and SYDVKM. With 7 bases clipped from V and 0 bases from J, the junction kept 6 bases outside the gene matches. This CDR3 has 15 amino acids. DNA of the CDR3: TGTGCCAGCACTGCGGACAGGAGCTCTGGAAACACCATATATTTT. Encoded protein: CASTADRSSGNTIYF.

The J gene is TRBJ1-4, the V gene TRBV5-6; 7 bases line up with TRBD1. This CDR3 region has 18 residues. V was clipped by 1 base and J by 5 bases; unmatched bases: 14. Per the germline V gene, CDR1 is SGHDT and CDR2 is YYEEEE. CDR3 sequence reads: CASSLWSLRGGRNEKLFF. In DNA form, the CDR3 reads TGTGCCAGCAGCTTGTGGAGTTTGCGAGGGGGCCGGAATGAAAAACTGTTTTTT.

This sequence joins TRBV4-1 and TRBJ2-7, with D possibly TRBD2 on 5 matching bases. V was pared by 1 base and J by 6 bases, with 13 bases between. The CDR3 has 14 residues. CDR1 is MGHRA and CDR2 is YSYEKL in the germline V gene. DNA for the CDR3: TGCGCCAGCAGCCAAGGACCAGCTAGCATCGAGCAGTACTTC. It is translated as CASSQGPASIEQYF.

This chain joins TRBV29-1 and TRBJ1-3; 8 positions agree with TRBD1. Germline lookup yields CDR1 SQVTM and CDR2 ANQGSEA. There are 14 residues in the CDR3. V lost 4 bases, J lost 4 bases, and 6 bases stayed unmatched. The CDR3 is CSVVQGVDGNTIYF. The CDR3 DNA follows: TGCAGCGTTGTACAGGGGGTAGACGGAAACACCATATATTTT.

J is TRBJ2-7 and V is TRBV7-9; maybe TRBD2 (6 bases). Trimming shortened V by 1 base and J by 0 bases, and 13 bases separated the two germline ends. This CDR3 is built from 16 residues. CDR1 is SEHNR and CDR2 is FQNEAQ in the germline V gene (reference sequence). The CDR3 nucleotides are TGTGCCAGCAGCTTAGGGAGGGACTGGAGCTCCTACGAGCAGTACTTC. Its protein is CASSLGRDWSSYEQYF.

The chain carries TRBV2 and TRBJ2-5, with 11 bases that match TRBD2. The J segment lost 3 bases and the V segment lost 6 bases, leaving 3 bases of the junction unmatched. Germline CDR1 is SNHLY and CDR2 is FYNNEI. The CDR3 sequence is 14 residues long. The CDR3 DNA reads TGTGCCAGCAGCGGGGGACTAGCGGAAGAGACCCAGTACTTC. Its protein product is CASSGGLAEETQYF.

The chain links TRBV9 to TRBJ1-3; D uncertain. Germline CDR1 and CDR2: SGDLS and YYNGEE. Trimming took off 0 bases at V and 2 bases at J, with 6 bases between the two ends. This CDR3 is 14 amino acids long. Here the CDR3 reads CASSVELAGNTIYF. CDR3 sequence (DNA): TGTGCCAGCAGCGTAGAACTTGCTGGAAACACCATATATTTT.

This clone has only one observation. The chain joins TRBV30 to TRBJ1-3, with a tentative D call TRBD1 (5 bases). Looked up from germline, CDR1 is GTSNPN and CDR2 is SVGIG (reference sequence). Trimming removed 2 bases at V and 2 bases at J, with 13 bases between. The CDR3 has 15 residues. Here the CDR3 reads CAWSHWKGAGNTIYF. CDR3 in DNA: TGTGCCTGGAGTCACTGGAAAGGGGCTGGAAACACCATATATTTT.

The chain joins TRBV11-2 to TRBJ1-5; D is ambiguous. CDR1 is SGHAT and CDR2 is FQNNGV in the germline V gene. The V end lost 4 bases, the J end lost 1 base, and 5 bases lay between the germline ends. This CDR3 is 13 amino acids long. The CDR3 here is CASSSYSNQPQHF. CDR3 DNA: TGTGCCAGCAGCTCCTACAGCAATCAGCCCCAGCATTTT.

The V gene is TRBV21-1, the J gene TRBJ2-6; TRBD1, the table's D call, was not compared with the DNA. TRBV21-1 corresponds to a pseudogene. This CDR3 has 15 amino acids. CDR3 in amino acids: CASSKTGAGANVLTF. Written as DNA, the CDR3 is TGTGCCAGCAGCAAGACAGGGGCCGGGGCCAACGTCCTGACTTTC.

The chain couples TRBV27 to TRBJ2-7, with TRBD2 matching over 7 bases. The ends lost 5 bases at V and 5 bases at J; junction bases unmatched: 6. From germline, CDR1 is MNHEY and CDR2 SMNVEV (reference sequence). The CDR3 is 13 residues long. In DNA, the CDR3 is TGTGCCAGCAGTCGCGGGAGCCTCCACGAGCAGTACTTC. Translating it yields CASSRGSLHEQYF.